The rows below give T cell receptor beta chains drawn from one sample of a study of monozygotic twins with inflammatory bowel disease. TCRdb re-called the 5' RACE reads and gives one entry per CDR3 protein, without DNA. Recorded for this sample: about 140,000 distinct CDR3 sequences. Source material: blood. These receptors were collected from a human donor with ulcerative colitis or Crohn's disease, or a healthy co-twin of an affected twin (not recorded which). Each CDR3 is given with its conserved first and last residue. The order of the fields is V gene, J gene, CDR3 protein.

TRBV12-3/TRBV12-4	TRBJ2-5	CASNEIPSGETQYF
TRBV6-2/TRBV6-3	TRBJ2-7	CASSYTSLSSYEQYF
TRBV7-3	TRBJ2-1	CASSLLGFSYNEQFF
TRBV2	TRBJ2-7	CASEQGDGYEQYF
TRBV7-3	TRBJ2-7	CASSLIRRGGLAGVSPYEQYF
TRBV5-1	TRBJ2-1	CASSRGTERDNEQFF
TRBV11-3	TRBJ2-3	CASSNDRAALQDTQYF
TRBV4-3	TRBJ2-3	CASSQWPESTDTQYF
TRBV12-3/TRBV12-4	TRBJ2-4	CASSNPGAGKNIQYF
TRBV7-2	TRBJ1-6	CASSLWGVDSPLHF
TRBV27	TRBJ2-2	CASSVTTSTGELFF
TRBV20-1	TRBJ2-3	CSASAFGSTDTQYF
TRBV18	TRBJ2-7	CASSPPTALSSYEQYF
TRBV4-1	TRBJ2-5	CASSQDSGGVETQYF
TRBV19	TRBJ1-2	CASSHQPVGLGYGYTF
TRBV12-3/TRBV12-4	TRBJ1-1	CASSLEGARNTEAFF
TRBV20-1	TRBJ1-3	CSVAPSGNTIYF
TRBV19	TRBJ1-1	CASSIWTGEDTEAFF
TRBV5-1	TRBJ2-7	CASSLRLAGSYEQYF
TRBV6-2/TRBV6-3	TRBJ2-1	CASSYLNSPILAGGRDNEQFF
TRBV9	TRBJ1-2	CASSVGRVDYGYTF
TRBV4-1	TRBJ1-5	CASSQDGGTQPQHF
TRBV4-3	TRBJ2-5	CASSQVGRGKETQYF
TRBV2	TRBJ2-2	CASRGTDFTGELFF
TRBV5-5	TRBJ1-3	CASSLAIQGFGTIYF
TRBV7-8	TRBJ1-2	CASSLGDYGYTF
TRBV5-1	TRBJ1-2	CASSADQTVGWYGYTF
TRBV20-1	TRBJ1-1	CSARVSDRNTEAFF
TRBV10-2	TRBJ2-7	CASRESGRMSYEQYF
TRBV27	TRBJ2-5	CASTLGETQYF
TRBV7-3	TRBJ1-1	CASSSIGSAEAFF
TRBV30	TRBJ2-7	CAWNEQGGAYEQYF
TRBV19	TRBJ2-5	CASSTGLAGWTQYF
TRBV10-3	TRBJ1-6	CAIGTDRVGSPLHF
TRBV20-1	TRBJ2-4	CSVPLQGSKNIQYF
TRBV20-1	TRBJ2-7	CSAYRDRSYEQYF
TRBV19	TRBJ2-1	CASNEGAGYNEQFF